These 7 T cell receptor beta chains were all obtained from the same sample, sequenced in a study of response to subunit inactivated influenza vaccine. One entry per CDR3 protein, called by TCRdb with MiXCR from the RT-PCR reads. The top ten clones hold 1.5% to 2% of a sample with about 520,000 distinct CDR3 sequences, roughly 25% of them seen once. The sequencing here drew on CD4+ T cells sorted from PBMCs, taken more than 4 days after vaccination. These receptors came from a man aged 45 to 65 who received an inactivated influenza vaccine.

The J gene is TRBJ1-5, the V gene TRBV20-1, with 8 bases matching TRBD1. The trim removed 4 bases at V and 4 bases at J, leaving 9 bases unmatched. The CDR3 totals 15 residues. Germline V gene sequence: CDR1 DFQATT, CDR2 SNEGSKA (reference sequence). In DNA, the CDR3 is TGCAGTGCTACCTCCGGGACAGGCGATAATCAGCCCCAGCATTTT. Translation gives CSATSGTGDNQPQHF.

This chain links TRBV28 with TRBJ2-1, with TRBD1 as a possible D gene (6 bases). There are 17 residues in the CDR3. V lost 7 bases to trimming and J lost 0 bases, with 19 bases between them. In germline, CDR1 is MDHEN, CDR2 SYDVKM. The chain's CDR3 is CASTEGGVGFSYNEQFF. CDR3 sequence (DNA): TGTGCCAGCACCGAAGGGGGAGTTGGATTCTCCTACAATGAGCAGTTCTTC.

The rearrangement links TRBV30 to TRBJ2-7; 8 bases are a match to TRBD2. After removal of 0 bases from V and 4 bases from J, the junction contained 2 bases not matched to a gene. The CDR3 runs 13 residues. Germline-derived CDR1 and CDR2 are GTSNPN and SVGIG (reference sequence). For the CDR3, the DNA is TGTGCCTGGAGTGTCTTAGCGGGGTACGAGCAGTACTTC. Translating gives CAWSVLAGYEQYF.

This clonotype was counted between two and nine times. CDR3 nucleotide sequence: TGTGCCAGCAGCTCGCGAGGACAGCCAGGCGAGCAGTACTTC. Translated, it gives CASSSRGQPGEQYF. The rearrangement joins TRBV28 to TRBJ2-7, with a tentative D call TRBD1 (6 bases). This CDR3 has 14 amino acids. The germline V and J ends were trimmed by 6 bases and 6 bases, with 18 bases remaining between them. Germline V gives CDR1 MDHEN, CDR2 SYDVKM. Together with reference TRBV28 and TRBJ2-7, the CDR3 gives the full variable domain: DVKVTQSSRYLVKRTGEKVFLECVQDMDHENMFWYRQDPGLGLRLIYFSYDVKMKEKGDIPEGYSVSREKKERFSLILESASTNQTSMYLCASSSRGQPGEQYFGPGTRLTVT.

The chain joins TRBV9 to TRBJ2-2, with unresolved D. Trimming took off 5 bases at V and 5 bases at J, with 13 bases between the two ends. Germline V lookup: CDR1 SGDLS, CDR2 YYNGEE. The CDR3 is made up of 14 amino acids. CDR3 in DNA: TGTGCCAGCAGTACCATAGGGATTACCGGGGAGCTGTTTTTT. Its protein is CASSTIGITGELFF.

This clonotype has just one count. The germline gene is not matched at one end of the junction; a read error may be the cause. The V and J genes are TRBV20-1 and TRBJ2-7; TRBD2 matches 10 bases. This CDR3 is built from 14 residues. The germline V gene has CDR1 DFQATT and CDR2 SNEGSKA (reference sequence). CDR3 coding DNA: TGCAGTACTAGGGCTAGCGGGAGTCTCTACGAGCAGTACTTC. Translation: CSTRASGSLYEQYF.

V and J are TRBV19 and TRBJ2-5, with D possibly being TRBD1 (5 bases). V was pared by 1 base and J by 4 bases, with 10 bases between. Looked up from germline, CDR1 is LNHDA and CDR2 is SQIVND (reference sequence). This CDR3 spans 14 amino acids. The CDR3 region is CASSIGRGGETQYF. CDR3 nucleotides: TGTGCCAGTAGTATAGGAAGGGGCGGAGAGACCCAGTACTTC.